This TCR beta chain appears in the sequencing data of a study of cytomegalovirus exposure and HLA in healthy donors. With regard to this clone: The conserved final phenylalanine or tryptophan is absent from the CDR3, which likely points to a read error. The DNA is omitted, as the CDR3 cannot be located on it reliably, and the CDR3 follows TCRdb's listing.

Amplification used 60 Vbeta primers and 13 Jbeta primers. The assay was immunoSEQ multiplex PCR, and TCRdb's table has in-frame clones only and misses some. This sample yields tens of thousands of clones, of which less than 10% are seen a single time; roughly 2% belongs to the top ten. Sequenced sample: PBMCs. The clonotype originates from a man aged 50 to 60 in good health and CMV-seronegative.

The CDR3 region is CSVDTGSGANVPTV. This chain joins TRBV29-1 and TRBJ2-6; the table's D call of TRBD1 was not tested on the DNA. The CDR3 adds up to 14 amino acids, both ends counted. Germline V CDR1 and CDR2: SQVTM, ANQGSEA.